This note documents a single T cell receptor (beta chain) sequence. Per germline, CDR1 MNHEY and CDR2 SMNVEV (reference sequence). This CDR3 spans 15 amino acids. Trimming took 4 bases from V and 2 from J, leaving 9 bases between them. The data derive from a study of control samples from healthy donors and cancer patients. Sequencing was performed with immunoSEQ multiplex PCR; in TCRdb, only in-frame clones are kept and a portion is missing. The sample holds about 120,000 clones, around 87% seen once. V and J are TRBV27 and TRBJ1-6, with unresolved D. The sequence was obtained from a man in his forties in good health. The sequenced sample was blood. The CDR3 DNA follows: TGTGCCAGCAGTTCTTTCCCCCCCTATAATTCACCCCTCCACTTT. Its translation is CASSSFPPYNSPLHF.